One and the same sample provided the 20 T cell receptor beta chains below, sequenced in a study of T cells after yellow fever vaccination. TCRdb processed the 5' RACE reads anew with MiXCR; each CDR3 protein has one entry. In the table there are about 320,000 distinct CDR3 sequences, around 4.4% of which are singletons. Here the sequenced sample was PBMCs, taken 15 days after the yellow fever booster vaccination. These receptors came from a man aged 18 to 29 who received the YFV17D yellow fever vaccine.

This clonotype was recorded many times. The chain couples TRBV20-1 to TRBJ2-1; 13 bases fit TRBD2. J lost 8 bases, V lost 6 bases, and 10 bases had no gene match. The V gene's germline CDR1 is DFQATT and CDR2 SNEGSKA (reference sequence). The CDR3 contains 15 residues. The CDR3 sequence is CSALPTSGGAHEQFF. DNA for the CDR3: TGCAGTGCCCTCCCCACTAGCGGGGGGGCCCATGAGCAGTTCTTC.

Many counts were recorded for this clonotype. This sequence joins TRBV9 and TRBJ1-5, with 9 bases lining up with TRBD1. The length of the CDR3 is 14 residues. CDR1 is SGDLS and CDR2 is YYNGEE in the germline V gene. Trimming cost V 4 bases and J 4 bases; bases outside gene matches: 3. The CDR3 bases are TGTGCCAGCAGCTTGGGGACAGGGAATCAGCCCCAGCATTTT. It translates to CASSLGTGNQPQHF.

Many counts were recorded for this clonotype. This sequence joins TRBV7-6 and TRBJ2-3, with TRBD2 as a possible D gene (6 bases). The germline CDR1 and CDR2 sequences are SGHVS and FNYEAQ. CDR3 size: 15 residues. The V gene lost 6 bases and the J gene lost 4 bases, with 17 bases spanning the gap. CDR3 amino acids: CASSRKAGYADTQYF. CDR3 coding DNA: TGTGCCAGCAGTCGCAAGGCGGGGTACGCAGATACGCAGTATTTT.

A few counts support this clonotype. The CDR3 here is CASRGGQDAYEQYV. CDR3 bases: TGTGCCAGCAGGGGAGGACAGGACGCCTACGAGCAGTACGTC. The rearrangement joins TRBV28 to TRBJ2-7, with a weak D call TRBD1 (7 bases). The germline V and J ends were trimmed by 6 bases and 2 bases, with 14 bases remaining between them. The CDR3 has 14 residues. From germline, CDR1 is MDHEN and CDR2 SYDVKM.

This clonotype has just a few counts. The chain carries TRBV4-3 and TRBJ2-7, with 9 bases that match TRBD2. Losses at the gene ends were 0 bases for V and 2 bases for J; bases not matched to a gene: 2. The CDR3 has 15 amino acids. Germline-derived CDR1 and CDR2 are LGHNA and YSLEER. Written as DNA, the CDR3 is TGCGCCAGCAGCCAAGATGCTAGCGGGGCCTACGAGCAGTACTTC. Amino acid sequence: CASSQDASGAYEQYF.

This clonotype appeared a few times. The CDR3 reads CASRFQNSNQPQHF. In DNA form, the CDR3 reads TGTGCCAGCAGATTTCAGAATAGCAATCAGCCCCAGCATTTT. The V call is TRBV2, the J call TRBJ1-5; D is undetermined. CDR1 is SNHLY, CDR2 FYNNEI, per germline. The V end lost 6 bases, the J end lost 0 bases, and 9 bases lay between the germline ends. This CDR3 contains 14 residues.

The V gene is TRBV12-3 or TRBV12-4, the J gene TRBJ2-2, with TRBD1 matching over 9 bases. The CDR3 covers 15 residues. J gave up 4 bases and V 6 bases, and 6 bases lay outside the gene matches. The CDR3 region is CASSPGQGRTGELFF. CDR3 DNA sequence: TGTGCCAGCAGCCCGGGACAGGGTCGCACCGGGGAGCTGTTTTTT.

V and J are TRBV12-3 or TRBV12-4 and TRBJ2-1; maybe TRBD2 (7 bases). V lost 3 bases and J lost 4, with 13 bases in between. The CDR3 sequence is 15 residues long. The CDR3 is CASSLMRGGYNEQFF. CDR3 nucleotides: TGTGCCAGCAGTTTGATGAGGGGGGGGTACAATGAGCAGTTCTTC.

This clonotype was detected a few times. J is TRBJ2-1 and V is TRBV20-1, with a weak D call TRBD2 (6 bases). The length of the CDR3 is 15 residues. Germline CDR1 reads DFQATT; CDR2 reads SNEGSKA (reference sequence). The V end lost 3 bases, the J end lost 5 bases, and 17 bases lay between the germline ends. The CDR3 DNA is TGCAGTGCTAGGGATGCGGGATTTTTTAACAATGAGCAGTTCTTC. Its protein is CSARDAGFFNNEQFF.

This clonotype was detected many times. The chain employs TRBV12-3 or TRBV12-4 and TRBJ2-5; D uncertain. V was pared by 2 bases and J by 4 bases, with 11 bases between. This CDR3 is built from 14 residues. The CDR3 reads CASSLTRDSETQYF. The DNA for the CDR3 is TGTGCCAGCAGTTTAACCAGAGACTCAGAGACCCAGTACTTC.

This clonotype was detected many times. The chain couples TRBV2 to TRBJ1-1; possibly TRBD1 for D (6 bases). V was cut by 4 bases and J by 6 bases, with 12 bases left in between. Germline V gives CDR1 SNHLY, CDR2 FYNNEI. CDR3 length: 13 amino acids. The chain's CDR3 is CASSVSGASEAFF. The CDR3 nucleotides are TGTGCCAGCAGTGTGTCGGGGGCCTCTGAAGCTTTCTTT.

This clonotype turned up a few times. The CDR3 spells CASSLKGATGELFF. The CDR3 nucleotides are TGTGCCAGCAGCTTAAAGGGGGCCACCGGGGAGCTGTTTTTT. The chain recombines TRBV7-3 with TRBJ2-2, with 7 bases matching TRBD1. The germline CDR1 and CDR2 sequences are SGHTA and FQGTGA. Germline trimming cut 1 base from V and 4 bases from J; bases unmatched to any gene: 0. The CDR3 extends over 14 amino acids.

This clonotype was observed many times. V and J are TRBV25-1 and TRBJ2-2; D tentatively fits TRBD1 or TRBD2 (5 bases each). This CDR3 is 12 amino acids long. The germline V and J ends were trimmed by 6 bases and 3 bases, with 5 bases remaining between them. Germline V gene data show CDR1 as MGHDK and CDR2 as SYGVNS. This CDR3 is CASRGDTGELFF. The CDR3 DNA sequence: TGTGCCAGCAGGGGGGACACCGGGGAGCTGTTTTTT.

The chain is built from TRBV7-8 and TRBJ1-1; TRBD1 matches 7 bases. V lost 4 bases, J lost 2 bases, and 13 bases stayed unmatched. This CDR3 has 17 residues. Per the germline V gene, CDR1 is SGHVS and CDR2 is FQNEAQ. The CDR3 loop is CASSSNMDRSTNTEAFF. The CDR3 nucleotides are TGTGCCAGCAGCTCCAACATGGACAGGTCTACAAACACTGAAGCTTTCTTT.

This clonotype was seen at least ten times. The chain combines TRBV7-3 with TRBJ2-7, with TRBD1 identical over 8 bases. The ends lost 3 bases at V and 0 bases at J; junction bases unmatched: 4. From germline, CDR1 is SGHTA and CDR2 FQGTGA. CDR3 length equals 15 residues. The CDR3 DNA is TGTGCCAGCAGCTTTGGACAGGGAGGCTCCTACGAGCAGTACTTC. Its translation: CASSFGQGGSYEQYF.

This clonotype was recorded many times. This rearrangement joins TRBV6-6 to TRBJ2-5, with D possibly being TRBD1 (6 bases). The CDR3 is made up of 13 amino acids. The germline V gene encodes CDR1 MNHNY and CDR2 SVGAGI (reference sequence). The V gene lost 2 bases and the J gene lost 5 bases, with 9 bases spanning the gap. CDR3 coding DNA: TGTGCCAGCAGTTACAGGGGGTCGGAGACCCAGTACTTC. It specifies CASSYRGSETQYF.

This clonotype was recorded many times. This chain joins TRBV7-2 and TRBJ2-1; no reliable D call. The germline V gene has CDR1 SGHTA and CDR2 FQGNSA. The CDR3 sequence is 11 residues long. Trimming took off 5 bases at V and 11 bases at J, with 10 bases between the two ends. CDR3 DNA: TGTGCCAGCAGCCGCCGGTCTCAGCAGTTCTTC. This codes for CASSRRSQQFF.

This clonotype was seen many times. The CDR3 region is CASSGRWGSETQYF. CDR3 nucleotides: TGTGCCAGCAGTGGAAGATGGGGCTCCGAGACCCAGTACTTC. The chain recombines TRBV12-3 or TRBV12-4 with TRBJ2-5, with D perhaps matching TRBD1 (5 bases). V lost 5 bases and J 5 bases, leaving 15 bases between the germline ends. CDR3 length equals 14 residues.

There are many counts of this clonotype. This chain uses TRBV15 with TRBJ2-1; D uncertain. V was shortened by 0 bases and J by 0 bases, with 9 bases between the two germline ends. CDR3 length equals 16 residues. Germline V gene data show CDR1 as LNHNV and CDR2 as YYDKDF (reference sequence). CDR3 bases: TGTGCCACCAGCAGAGATGGGCCTTACTCCTACAATGAGCAGTTCTTC. Its translation is CATSRDGPYSYNEQFF.

In its sample, this clonotype was seen a few times. V is TRBV3-1 and J is TRBJ1-3; no reliable D call. Trimming took off 4 bases at V and 0 bases at J, with 10 bases between the two ends. The CDR3 covers 15 residues. Germline V lookup: CDR1 LGHDT, CDR2 YNNKEL (reference sequence). CDR3 nucleotides: TGTGCCAGCAGCCTCGGACCGCACTCTGGAAACACCATATATTTT. This encodes CASSLGPHSGNTIYF.